The rows below give T cell receptor beta chains drawn from one sample of a study of T cell changes during pregnancy in multiple sclerosis. The table came from immunoSEQ multiplex PCR; TCRdb's copy has only in-frame clones and leaves some out. The repertoire has around 67,000 clones, about nine tenths of them found once; the top ten carry more than 8%. The input for sequencing was peripheral blood, taken after pregnancy. Receptor source: a female donor in good health, enrolled as a control in a pregnancy study. Both conserved end residues are part of each CDR3. D genes are given only for firm matches. Clone size is shown for a subset of rows, as once, few, many or a class of expanded clone.

TRBV30	-	few	TRBJ2-3	CAWTTTGADTQYF	TGTGCCTGGACGACGACCGGGGCAGATACGCAGTATTTT
TRBV5-1	TRBD2	-	TRBJ2-3	CASSPSSGGGYTQYF	TGCGCCAGCAGCCCCTCTAGCGGGGGGGGATATACGCAGTATTTT
TRBV6-5	-	-	TRBJ2-7	CASSRGHREQYF	TGTGCCAGCAGTAGGGGACACCGTGAGCAGTACTTC
TRBV7-6	-	once	TRBJ2-1	CASSFSHEPYNEQFF	TGTGCCAGCAGCTTCAGTCACGAACCCTACAATGAGCAGTTCTTC
TRBV7-2	-	-	TRBJ1-5	CASSTTRGSQHF	TGTGCCAGCAGCACCACTAGAGGCTCCCAGCATTTT
TRBV30	-	few	TRBJ1-1	CAWFTALNTEAFF	TGTGCCTGGTTTACAGCACTGAACACTGAAGCTTTCTTT
TRBV11-2	TRBD2	-	TRBJ2-5	CASSLGAGSRETQYF	TGTGCCAGCAGCTTAGGAGCGGGGTCAAGAGAGACCCAGTACTTC
TRBV6-6	-	-	TRBJ1-5	CASSYSGQGDQPQHF	TGTGCCAGCAGTTACTCCGGGCAGGGTGATCAGCCCCAGCATTTT
TRBV7-2	-	-	TRBJ1-1	CASSLVPGWPMNTEAFF	TGTGCCAGCAGCTTAGTACCAGGGTGGCCCATGAACACTGAAGCTTTCTTT
TRBV6-5	-	-	TRBJ1-4	CASSYDPGEGEKLFF	TGTGCCAGCAGTTACGACCCGGGGGAGGGGGAAAAACTGTTTTTT
TRBV19	-	once	TRBJ1-2	CASSINPQFSGGYTF	TGTGCCAGTAGTATAAACCCCCAATTCTCCGGTGGCTACACCTTC
TRBV6-6	TRBD1	-	TRBJ1-6	CASRQGRDYNSPLHF	TGTGCCAGCAGACAGGGGCGCGATTATAATTCACCCCTCCACTTT
TRBV6-1	-	many	TRBJ1-5	CASSEPQGNQPQHF	TGTGCCAGCAGTGAACCGCAGGGGAATCAGCCCCAGCATTTT
TRBV30	-	-	TRBJ2-7	CAWRLTGYEQYF	TGTGCCTGGAGATTGACAGGTTACGAGCAGTACTTC
TRBV6-1	TRBD2	-	TRBJ2-7	CASSESGGAYEQYF	TGTGCCAGCAGTGAAAGCGGGGGAGCCTACGAGCAGTACTTC
TRBV29-1	-	-	TRBJ1-2	CSVSGVSNYGYTF	TGCAGCGTCTCCGGGGTCTCTAACTATGGCTACACCTTC
TRBV29-1	-	-	TRBJ2-5	CSVESLETQYF	TGCAGCGTTGAATCCCTAGAGACCCAGTACTTC
TRBV30	-	-	TRBJ1-1	CAWSEHPNTEAFF	TGTGCCTGGAGTGAACACCCGAACACTGAAGCTTTCTTT
TRBV29-1	-	-	TRBJ2-7	CSVEAQNYEQYF	TGCAGCGTTGAAGCCCAGAACTACGAGCAGTACTTC
TRBV30	-	-	TRBJ1-2	CAGEQPANYGYTF	TGTGCCGGGGAGCAACCGGCTAACTATGGCTACACCTTC
TRBV7-2	TRBD2	few	TRBJ2-7	CASSNSGDLYEQYF	TGTGCCAGCAGCAATAGCGGGGACCTCTACGAGCAGTACTTC
TRBV11-2	-	-	TRBJ1-2	CASSPLKTGGYGYTF	TGTGCCAGCAGCCCGCTAAAGACAGGAGGCTATGGCTACACCTTC
TRBV5-6	-	-	TRBJ1-1	CASSKIHGAVEAFF	TGTGCCAGCAGCAAAATTCATGGAGCCGTTGAAGCTTTCTTT
TRBV5-1	-	-	TRBJ2-3	CASSLSTLAQSTDTQYF	TGCGCCAGCAGCTTAAGCACTCTAGCGCAGAGCACAGATACGCAGTATTTT
TRBV19	TRBD1	-	TRBJ1-2	CASSEGQGANGYTF	TGTGCCAGTAGTGAAGGACAGGGGGCAAATGGCTACACCTTC
TRBV10-3	-	-	TRBJ1-1	CAISKASVGNTEAFF	TGTGCCATCAGTAAGGCGAGCGTGGGGAACACTGAAGCTTTCTTT
TRBV5-4	TRBD2	-	TRBJ2-1	CASSLPSGDSNEQFF	TGTGCCAGCAGCTTGCCCAGCGGGGATTCCAATGAGCAGTTCTTC
TRBV20-1	-	once	TRBJ1-2	CSARSLKGYTF	TGCAGTGCTAGATCTCTAAAGGGCTACACCTTC